Listed below are T cell receptor beta chains from one sample, sequenced in a study of OX40 agonist ivuxolimab in advanced cancers. Produced via immunoSEQ multiplex PCR; TCRdb's table is partial and in-frame only. Of 50,000 to 65,000 clones in the sample, roughly 90% were seen once. The specimen comprised CD4+ or CD8+ T cells sorted from blood, sampled in a trial of the OX40 agonist ivuxolimab. The source of these receptors is an adult with an advanced solid tumor such as melanoma, head and neck, liver or kidney cancer. CDR3s include the opening cysteine and the closing phenylalanine or tryptophan. The D gene is left open where the match is weak. Clone size is stated in some rows and not others, as once, few, many or a class when expanded.

CDR3nt | CDR3aa | abundance | j_gene | v_gene | d_gene
TGTGCCAGCAGCATACTAACAGGGGCTAACTATGGCTACACCTTC | CASSILTGANYGYTF | once | TRBJ1-2 | TRBV7-8 | TRBD1
TGTGCCTGGAGTGTCTGGCTAGCGGGGGAAGATACGCAGTATTTT | CAWSVWLAGEDTQYF | NA | TRBJ2-3 | TRBV30 | TRBD2
TGCAGCGTTTCCTCGGGAGGTGGCGAGCAGTACTTC | CSVSSGGGEQYF | NA | TRBJ2-7 | TRBV29-1 | TRBD2
TGTGCCAGCAGCCCCGGTGGGCTAAAGAACACTGAAGCTTTCTTT | CASSPGGLKNTEAFF | NA | TRBJ1-1 | TRBV7-8 | NA
TGTGCCAGCAGTTCTCAAAGCGGGAGGATCACAGATACGCAGTATTTT | CASSSQSGRITDTQYF | NA | TRBJ2-3 | TRBV7-9 | TRBD2
TGTGCCAGCAGTTCCTCCCGGACAGGGCAGAATTCACCCCTCCACTTT | CASSSSRTGQNSPLHF | NA | TRBJ1-6 | TRBV27 | TRBD1
TGTGCCATCAGTGAGTATCCGGAGATGAACACTGAAGCTTTCTTT | CAISEYPEMNTEAFF | NA | TRBJ1-1 | TRBV10-3 | NA
TGTGCCATCAAGGGACTAGCGGGAGCGGCTGAGCAGTTCTTC | CAIKGLAGAAEQFF | NA | TRBJ2-1 | TRBV10-3 | TRBD2
TGTGCCAGCAGTTACATCGATGGACAGGGGGGCTACACCTTC | CASSYIDGQGGYTF | NA | TRBJ1-2 | TRBV6-5 | TRBD1
TGTGCCAGCAGTTTGAACACTGATCAGCCCCAGCATTTT | CASSLNTDQPQHF | NA | TRBJ1-5 | TRBV27 | NA
TGTGCCAGCAGCTTAGGGGAGGTAAAACCAGAGACCCAGTACTTC | CASSLGEVKPETQYF | NA | TRBJ2-5 | TRBV11-1 | NA
TGTGCCAGCAGTTTAACACAGGGGATCAACGAGCAGTACTTC | CASSLTQGINEQYF | NA | TRBJ2-7 | TRBV6-5 | TRBD1
TGCGCCAGCGAACCGGGACAGGGGTTAGAGACCCAGTACTTC | CASEPGQGLETQYF | NA | TRBJ2-5 | TRBV5-1 | TRBD1
TGTGCCAGCAGTTTCCTTAACAGGGGTGCTATGTCACAGCCCCAGCATTTT | CASSFLNRGAMSQPQHF | NA | TRBJ1-5 | TRBV27 | TRBD1
TGTGCCAGCAGTTCCCCGGGCCGGACAGGGGACAATCAGCCCCAGCATTTT | CASSSPGRTGDNQPQHF | NA | TRBJ1-5 | TRBV28 | TRBD1
TGTGCCAGCAGTCTTGGACTAGCGAGAACCTACAATGAGCAGTTCTTC | CASSLGLARTYNEQFF | once | TRBJ2-1 | TRBV27 | TRBD2
TGTGCCAGCAGCGCCAGGACAGGGGAAATGTACAATGAGCAGTTCTTC | CASSARTGEMYNEQFF | NA | TRBJ2-1 | TRBV7-2 | TRBD1
TGTGCCAGCAGTTTCAACTTCAATCAGCCCCAGCATTTT | CASSFNFNQPQHF | NA | TRBJ1-5 | TRBV28 | NA
TGTGCCAGCAACCTGGGTCGGGAGCAGTACTTC | CASNLGREQYF | NA | TRBJ2-7 | TRBV6-5 | NA
TGTGCCAGCAGCCAACACATCAACTATGGCTACACCTTC | CASSQHINYGYTF | NA | TRBJ1-2 | TRBV14 | NA
TGTGCCAGCAGGTCTGCTAGCGGGAGCGCCTCTGGGGCCAACGTCCTGACTTTC | CASRSASGSASGANVLTF | NA | TRBJ2-6 | TRBV7-2 | TRBD2
TGTGCCAGCAGTTTGAATACGGGGACAGCTGCCTACGAGCAGTACTTC | CASSLNTGTAAYEQYF | NA | TRBJ2-7 | TRBV27 | TRBD1
TGTGCCAGTAGTATTGCCTGGGAGGGCATGGATGAAGCTTTCTTT | CASSIAWEGMDEAFF | NA | TRBJ1-1 | TRBV19 | NA
TGTGCCAGCAGCCACGCCTTTCCAGATACGCAGTATTTT | CASSHAFPDTQYF | NA | TRBJ2-3 | TRBV14 | NA
TGTGCCAGCAGTTTTAGGGAGAGCTACGAGCAGTACTTC | CASSFRESYEQYF | NA | TRBJ2-7 | TRBV28 | NA
TGTGCCAGCAGCGTAGACAGTACCTACGAGCAGTACTTC | CASSVDSTYEQYF | NA | TRBJ2-7 | TRBV9 | NA
TGTGCCAGCACCTCAACAGGGAATCAGCCCCAGCATTTT | CASTSTGNQPQHF | NA | TRBJ1-5 | TRBV27 | NA
TGTGCCAGCAGTTTATTGGGGGTCGGGGAGCAGTACTTC | CASSLLGVGEQYF | once | TRBJ2-7 | TRBV27 | NA
TGTGCCAGCAGGGATCTACAGGGTCGGGAGCAGTACTTC | CASRDLQGREQYF | NA | TRBJ2-7 | TRBV6-5 | NA
TGCGCCAGCAGCCAAGAGTTGTTCCTCTCTGGGGCCAACGTCCTGACTTTC | CASSQELFLSGANVLTF | NA | TRBJ2-6 | TRBV4-3 | NA
TGTGCCAGAAGCTTGCAAGCAGAGAACTTAGAAAAACTGTTTTTT | CARSLQAENLEKLFF | NA | TRBJ1-4 | TRBV5-3 | NA
TGTGCCAGCAGCCCCGGGCCACAGGCTTCCTACAATGAGCAGTTCTTC | CASSPGPQASYNEQFF | NA | TRBJ2-1 | TRBV5-6 | NA
TGTGCCAGCAGTTACAGAGGCGGTTTAGCCCAGCATTTT | CASSYRGGLAQHF | few | TRBJ1-5 | TRBV28 | NA
TGTGCCAGTAGTATCGGGCAGGGATCCTATGGCTACACCTTC | CASSIGQGSYGYTF | NA | TRBJ1-2 | TRBV19 | NA
TGTGCCAGCAGTTTATTACAGGGGAATCAGCCCCAGCATTTT | CASSLLQGNQPQHF | NA | TRBJ1-5 | TRBV27 | TRBD1
TGTGCCAGCAGCCCATTTGCGGGTGGCTACACCTTC | CASSPFAGGYTF | NA | TRBJ1-2 | TRBV7-6 | NA
TGTGCCAGCAGCCCCATCAAAGGTTCCTACGAGCAGTACTTC | CASSPIKGSYEQYF | NA | TRBJ2-7 | TRBV13 | NA
TGTGCCAGCAGCGTAGGAGGCCTCTACAATGAGCAGTTCTTC | CASSVGGLYNEQFF | NA | TRBJ2-1 | TRBV9 | NA
TGTGCCAGCTCACCACCGGAGGGAGACCCTTACAATGAGCAGTTCTTC | CASSPPEGDPYNEQFF | NA | TRBJ2-1 | TRBV18 | NA
TGTGCCAGCAGAGTTAACGGGGGCGGAAATGGCTACACCTTC | CASRVNGGGNGYTF | once | TRBJ1-2 | TRBV5-4 | NA
TGTGCCAGCAGCGCCAGGACTAGCGGGGAGAGTGACGAGCAGTACTTC | CASSARTSGESDEQYF | once | TRBJ2-7 | TRBV7-6 | TRBD2
TGTGCCAGCAGTTACCTTGGGCAGGTGGGCAATGAGCAGTTCTTC | CASSYLGQVGNEQFF | NA | TRBJ2-1 | TRBV6-6 | NA
TGTGCCAGCAGCTTAGTTATTGGGGAAACCTACGAGCAGTACTTC | CASSLVIGETYEQYF | NA | TRBJ2-7 | TRBV7-9 | NA
TGCGCCAGCAGCCAAGATAGGGGACAGGGGGCGGTAACTGAAGCTTTCTTT | CASSQDRGQGAVTEAFF | NA | TRBJ1-1 | TRBV4-1 | TRBD1